These 27 T cell receptor beta chains share one sample of origin, sequenced in a study of T cells in localized non-small cell lung cancer. Only in-frame clones appear in the TCRdb table, and some are missing; sequencing was by immunoSEQ multiplex PCR. The sample records about 27,000 clones, about 81% being singletons. The input for sequencing was peripheral blood, taken before any cancer treatment. The origin of the receptors is a woman aged 35 to 75 with stage I lung adenocarcinoma.

V usage is TRBV19 and J usage is TRBJ2-1; maybe TRBD2 (6 bases). The length of the CDR3 is 17 residues. The germline gives CDR1 LNHDA, CDR2 SQIVND (reference sequence). The germline V and J ends were trimmed by 4 bases and 0 bases, with 16 bases remaining between them. This CDR3 reads CASSTEWSGGSYNEQFF. DNA for the CDR3: TGTGCCAGTAGTACCGAATGGTCCGGGGGCTCCTACAATGAGCAGTTCTTC.

The chain links TRBV5-6 to TRBJ2-7, with 8 bases matching TRBD1. V lost 2 bases, J lost 0 bases, and 7 bases stayed unmatched. This CDR3 has 16 residues. The germline V gene encodes CDR1 SGHDT and CDR2 YYEEEE. The CDR3 DNA follows: TGTGCCAGCAGCTTCGGGACAGGTGGATCCTCCTACGAGCAGTACTTC. Its protein is CASSFGTGGSSYEQYF.

The chain combines TRBV5-4 with TRBJ1-6, with TRBD1 matching 8 bases. Looked up from germline, CDR1 is SGHNT and CDR2 is YYREEE (reference sequence). The junction had 6 bases not matched to a gene; V was cut back by 0 bases and J by 7 bases. This CDR3 spans 16 amino acids. DNA of the CDR3: TGTGCCAGCAGCTTGGGTTCAGGGGGCAAAAATTCACCCCTCCACTTT. Translation gives CASSLGSGGKNSPLHF.

The chain is built from TRBV7-2 and TRBJ1-1, with a tentative D call TRBD1 (6 bases). Trimming took 3 bases from V and 2 from J, leaving 10 bases between them. CDR1 SGHTA and CDR2 FQGNSA come from the germline V gene. This CDR3 contains 14 residues. The CDR3 DNA reads TGTGCCAGCAGCTTCCAGGGGACCAACACTGAAGCTTTCTTT. This codes for CASSFQGTNTEAFF. Based on the CDR3 plus reference TRBV7-2 and TRBJ1-1, the full variable domain is GAGVSQSPSNKVTEKGKDVELRCDPISGHTALYWYRQSLGQGLEFLIYFQGNSAPDKSGLPSDRFSAERTGGSVSTLTIQRTQQEDSAVYLCASSFQGTNTEAFFGQGTRLTVV.

This clone appeared once. The chain has TRBV6-5 and TRBJ2-7; D might be TRBD2 (5 bases). V was cut by 0 bases and J by 7 bases, with 10 bases left in between. The CDR3 contains 13 residues. From germline, CDR1 is MNHEY and CDR2 SVGAGI. The CDR3 region is CASSYSGKWEQYF. Here the CDR3 DNA reads TGTGCCAGCAGTTACTCCGGGAAATGGGAGCAGTACTTC.

This clone came up a few times. The V call is TRBV2, the J call TRBJ2-1; possibly TRBD2 for D (5 bases). Germline V gene data show CDR1 as SNHLY and CDR2 as FYNNEI. With 4 bases removed from V and 8 bases from J, the gap between germline ends came to 12 bases. This CDR3 is 13 amino acids long. Written as DNA, the CDR3 is TGTGCCAGCAGTGCGACGGGGTTCGATGAGCAGTTCTTC. It specifies CASSATGFDEQFF.

The genes are TRBV9 and TRBJ1-6; D unresolved. The germline V and J ends were trimmed by 3 bases and 4 bases, with 5 bases remaining between them. Germline lookup yields CDR1 SGDLS and CDR2 YYNGEE. This CDR3 region has 13 residues. CDR3 sequence (DNA): TGTGCCAGCAGCGGACAATATAATTCACCCCTCCACTTT. Amino acid sequence: CASSGQYNSPLHF.

This chain uses TRBV23-1 with TRBJ2-5; perhaps TRBD1 as D (6 bases). TRBV23-1 is reported as an ORF; its role is uncertain. Trimming stripped 3 bases from V and 4 bases from J, with 18 bases between. The CDR3 runs 16 residues. The CDR3 is CASSQVQGCQIETQYF. The DNA of the CDR3 is TGCGCCAGCAGTCAGGTTCAGGGGTGTCAAATAGAGACCCAGTACTTC.

The gene calls are TRBV5-1 and TRBJ2-7; 10 bases agree with TRBD2. The germline CDR1 and CDR2 sequences are SGHRS and YFSETQ. With V trimmed by 1 base and J by 3 bases, 7 bases remained unmatched. The CDR3 runs 16 residues. In DNA, the CDR3 is TGCGCCAGCAGCTTGAGGGCTAGCGGGGGCCACTACGAGCAGTACTTC. Translating it yields CASSLRASGGHYEQYF. The whole variable domain, filled in from reference TRBV5-1 and TRBJ2-7, reads KAGVTQTPRYLIKTRGQQVTLSCSPISGHRSVSWYQQTPGQGLQFLFEYFSETQRNKGNFPGRFSGRQFSNSRSEMNVSTLELGDSALYLCASSLRASGGHYEQYFGPGTRLTVT.

This chain links TRBV7-2 with TRBJ2-5; 8 positions match TRBD2. With V trimmed by 1 base and J by 0 bases, 4 bases remained unmatched. The CDR3 runs to 16 residues. The germline V gene encodes CDR1 SGHTA and CDR2 FQGNSA. CDR3: CASSLVAGYNQETQYF. The CDR3 coding sequence is TGTGCCAGCAGCTTAGTAGCGGGGTACAACCAAGAGACCCAGTACTTC.

The chain recombines TRBV6-6 with TRBJ1-1; 9 positions match TRBD1. V dropped 6 bases and J dropped 1; count of bases not matched to a gene: 6. The CDR3 totals 15 residues. In germline, CDR1 is MNHNY, CDR2 SVGAGI (reference sequence). The CDR3 spells CASSPRQGGNTEAFF. DNA of the CDR3: TGTGCCAGCAGCCCCAGACAGGGGGGGAACACTGAAGCTTTCTTT.

The V gene is TRBV7-7, the J gene TRBJ2-1; 10 bases are a match to TRBD2. Germline trimming cut 2 bases from V and 5 bases from J; bases unmatched to any gene: 3. The CDR3 length is 15 residues. CDR1 is SSHAT, CDR2 FNYEAQ, per germline (reference sequence). The CDR3 loop is CASSLRLAGDNEQFF. Here the CDR3 DNA reads TGTGCCAGCAGCTTAAGGCTAGCGGGGGACAATGAGCAGTTCTTC.

The rearrangement uses TRBV4-3 and TRBJ1-2, with TRBD1 matching 9 bases. The CDR3 has 15 amino acids. Germline V lookup: CDR1 LGHNA, CDR2 YSLEER. V trimming: 0 bases; J trimming: 3 bases; junction bases outside the gene matches: 2. This CDR3 reads CASSQETGGHYGYTF. The DNA of the CDR3 is TGCGCCAGCAGCCAAGAGACAGGGGGTCACTATGGCTACACCTTC.

The sample holds a few counts of this clone. The chain recombines TRBV2 with TRBJ1-1; 10 positions match TRBD1. This CDR3 has 13 amino acids. With 8 bases clipped from V and 5 bases from J, the junction kept 5 bases outside the gene matches. The germline V gene encodes CDR1 SNHLY and CDR2 FYNNEI. The CDR3, as DNA: TGTGCCAGCCTCCGGGACAGGGGTACTGAAGCTTTCTTT. Residues: CASLRDRGTEAFF.

The chain joins TRBV14 to TRBJ1-6; D uncertain. The CDR3 is made up of 14 amino acids. Germline V gives CDR1 SGHDN, CDR2 FVKESK. V gave up 3 bases and J gave up 7 bases, with 10 bases separating them. The DNA for the CDR3 is TGTGCCAGCAGCCAGGCAGGTTTCAATTCACCCCTCCACTTT. This translates into CASSQAGFNSPLHF. Filled out from reference TRBV14 and TRBJ1-6, the complete variable domain reads EAGVTQFPSHSVIEKGQTVTLRCDPISGHDNLYWYRRVMGKEIKFLLHFVKESKQDESGMPNNRFLAERTGGTYSTLKVQPAELEDSGVYFCASSQAGFNSPLHFGNGTRLTVT.

The chain carries TRBV7-2 and TRBJ2-3; D tentatively reads TRBD1 or TRBD2 (5 bases each). The CDR3 loop spans 14 amino acids. V shed 5 bases and J shed 6 bases, with 15 bases lying between them. Germline V lookup: CDR1 SGHTA, CDR2 FQGNSA. CDR3 in amino acids: CASSPQGRGDTQYF. DNA of the CDR3: TGTGCCAGCAGCCCGCAGGGAAGAGGGGATACGCAGTATTTT.

CDR3 DNA sequence: TGTGCCAGCAGGGGGAGGGCCTATGGCTACACCTTC. It yields the protein CASRGRAYGYTF. The rearrangement links TRBV7-9 to TRBJ1-2; D gene unclear. The V gene's germline CDR1 is SEHNR and CDR2 FQNEAQ (reference sequence). The CDR3 totals 12 residues. Trimming cost V 6 bases and J 4 bases, with 9 bases left between them.

This clone was detected once. This chain joins TRBV13 and TRBJ2-1; 12 positions match TRBD2. V lost 3 bases, J lost 2 bases, and 2 bases stayed unmatched. CDR1 and CDR2 from the germline V gene are PRHDT and FYEKMQ (reference sequence). The CDR3 is 16 amino acids. This CDR3 is CASSLASGGAYNEQFF. The CDR3 DNA reads as TGTGCCAGCAGCTTGGCTAGCGGGGGGGCCTACAATGAGCAGTTCTTC.

In the case of this clone: The sample carries other DNA sequences with the same CDR3. The genes are TRBV6-5 and TRBJ1-5; the D gene is possibly TRBD1 (6 bases). CDR3 length: 15 amino acids. Germline CDR1 reads MNHEY; CDR2 reads SVGAGI. V was trimmed by 6 bases and J by 1 base, leaving 13 bases between them. The CDR3 DNA is TGTGCCAGCAGCTCGGGGGGCTTGAGCAATCAGCCCCAGCATTTT. Translating gives CASSSGGLSNQPQHF.

This chain uses TRBV5-1 with TRBJ2-3; no firm D call. The CDR3 has 16 amino acids. Germline values: CDR1 SGHRS, CDR2 YFSETQ. Trimming removed 7 bases at V and 0 bases at J, with 18 bases between. CDR3 amino acids: CASLLGLRSSTDTQYF. The CDR3 DNA reads as TGCGCCAGCCTATTGGGTTTGCGGTCTAGCACAGATACGCAGTATTTT.

This clone rates as medium-sized. The chain employs TRBV21-1 and TRBJ1-6; TRBD1 is taken as the D call from the table, unchecked against the DNA. TRBV21-1 is designated a pseudogene. This CDR3 spans 19 amino acids. The CDR3 here is CASSKVPDRVGAYNSPLHF. The CDR3 DNA reads as TGTGCCAGCAGCAAAGTTCCGGACAGGGTAGGGGCCTATAATTCACCCCTCCACTTT.

The CDR3 DNA follows: TGTGCCAGCAGCTTTCTGACGGGGCATGGCACTGAAGCTTTCTTT. Protein product: CASSFLTGHGTEAFF. V and J are TRBV12-1 and TRBJ1-1. TRBV12-1 is described as a pseudogene. The CDR3 length is 15 residues.

The gene calls are TRBV7-2 and TRBJ2-3, with 13 bases aligning to TRBD2. CDR1 is SGHTA, CDR2 FQGNSA, per germline. V gave up 5 bases and J gave up 3 bases; unmatched junction bases: 5. CDR3 size: 16 residues. The CDR3 bases are TGTGCCAGCAGCACGGGACTAGCGGGACGTACAGATACGCAGTATTTT. Its translation is CASSTGLAGRTDTQYF.

The V and J genes are TRBV4-1 and TRBJ2-7; TRBD1 matches at 7 bases. The germline gives CDR1 MGHRA, CDR2 YSYEKL. The CDR3 has 15 amino acids. J was trimmed by 5 bases and V by 4 bases; bases with no gene match: 11. In DNA, the CDR3 is TGCGCCAGCAGCCCAAACAACAGGGGTCACGACGAGCAGTACTTC. Translation: CASSPNNRGHDEQYF.

This chain connects TRBV5-4 to TRBJ1-1; the match to TRBD1 covers 11 bases. The V gene's germline CDR1 is SGHNT and CDR2 YYREEE (reference sequence). The CDR3 sequence is 18 residues long. Trimming took 4 bases from V and 2 from J; bases not matched to a gene: 13. CDR3 coding DNA: TGTGCCAGCAGCCCTCCGGGGGCCGGGACAGGGGGAAACACTGAAGCTTTCTTT. Amino acid sequence: CASSPPGAGTGGNTEAFF.

The chain has TRBV5-1 and TRBJ1-5; D is ambiguous. Trimming pared 1 base from V and 4 bases from J, leaving 6 bases between. This CDR3 contains 13 residues. CDR1 is SGHRS, CDR2 YFSETQ, per germline. CDR3 protein: CASSLTGNQPQHF. Here the CDR3 DNA reads TGCGCCAGCAGCTTGACCGGGAATCAGCCCCAGCATTTT.

J is TRBJ2-1 and V is TRBV18; possible D gene TRBD2, 7 bases. CDR1 and CDR2 from the germline V gene are KGHSH and LQKENI. The CDR3 runs 15 residues. Trimming removed 2 bases at V and 4 bases at J, with 12 bases between. CDR3: CASSPSRGGYNEQFF. The DNA of the CDR3 is TGTGCCAGCTCACCATCCAGGGGAGGGTACAATGAGCAGTTCTTC.